The entry below gives a single TCR beta chain sequence along with its context. Trimming pared 1 base from V and 9 bases from J, leaving 10 bases between. The germline CDR1 and CDR2 sequences are SGHTA and FQGTGA. This CDR3 is built from 13 residues. This specimen belongs to a study of cytomegalovirus exposure and HLA in healthy donors. Primers: 60 Vbeta forward and 13 Jbeta reverse. Repertoires were generated with immunoSEQ multiplex PCR, while TCRdb's copy carries only in-frame clones and drops some. The sample has fewer than 350,000 clones, around nine tenths seen once. This chain joins TRBV7-3 and TRBJ2-4; D may be TRBD1 (5 bases). The origin of this receptor is a young woman in good health and CMV-seronegative. The sample comprised PBMCs. The chain's CDR3 is CASSLNSQGIQYF. The CDR3 DNA follows: TGTGCCAGCAGCTTAAATTCCCAGGGCATTCAGTACTTC.